These 7 T cell receptor beta chains were all obtained from the same sample, sequenced in a study of CD8 T cells in Susac syndrome. A quantity of roughly 0.5 to 1 ug RNA underwent reverse transcription using random hexamers. TCRdb reprocessed the immunoSEQ multiplex PCR reads with MiXCR, giving one entry per CDR3 protein. This sample yields about 76,000 distinct CDR3 sequences, of which approximately 94% are seen a single time; roughly 0.45% belongs to the top ten. The sequenced sample consisted of CD8+ T cells from PBMCs. These receptors all stem from a human donor with Susac syndrome.

The chain has TRBV28 and TRBJ2-7, with TRBD2 matching over 11 bases. Germline V gene lookup returns CDR1 MDHEN and CDR2 SYDVKM. V gave up 2 bases and J gave up 1 base; unmatched junction bases: 4. This CDR3 region has 16 residues. CDR3 sequence reads: CASSLPRLAGSYEQYF. The DNA of the CDR3 is TGTGCCAGCAGTTTACCGAGACTAGCGGGATCCTACGAGCAGTACTTC.

V usage is TRBV30 and J usage is TRBJ1-5, with D unresolved. CDR3 length: 15 residues. V lost 0 bases, J lost 1 base, and 10 bases lay in between. Looked up from germline, CDR1 is GTSNPN and CDR2 is SVGIG (reference sequence). The CDR3 here is CAWSVGGGSNQPQHF. As DNA, the CDR3 is TGTGCCTGGAGTGTAGGCGGAGGCAGCAATCAGCCCCAGCATTTT.

The V and J genes are TRBV7-2 and TRBJ1-2; TRBD1 matches 7 bases. CDR1 and CDR2 from the germline V gene are SGHTA and FQGNSA. Trimming at V came to 4 bases and at J to 2 bases, leaving 1 base not matched to a gene. CDR3 length: 13 residues. The CDR3 region has the DNA TGTGCCAGCAGCTGGACAGGCAACTATGGCTACACCTTC. This codes for CASSWTGNYGYTF.

The gene calls are TRBV20-1 and TRBJ2-3; D may be TRBD2 (6 bases). The CDR3 runs 15 residues. Germline V gene data show CDR1 as DFQATT and CDR2 as SNEGSKA (reference sequence). Trimming removed 7 bases at V and 4 bases at J, with 21 bases between. The CDR3 DNA sequence: TGCAGTGTTCAGGGCCGGCGGGGATTCGCAGATACGCAGTATTTT. Protein sequence: CSVQGRRGFADTQYF.

The gene calls are TRBV12-3 or TRBV12-4 and TRBJ2-7, with D perhaps matching TRBD2 (5 bases). Deletions cut 6 bases from V and 7 bases from J, with 10 bases between. The CDR3 is 11 amino acids. As DNA, the CDR3 is TGTGCCAGCAGCCGTCCGGGGGAGCAGTACTTC. Its protein is CASSRPGEQYF.

The chain links TRBV19 to TRBJ1-1; 10 bases match TRBD1. CDR1 is LNHDA, CDR2 SQIVND, per germline (reference sequence). V lost 4 bases to trimming and J lost 6 bases; unmatched junction nucleotides: 5. This CDR3 is 14 amino acids long. The CDR3 nucleotides are TGTGCCAGTAGTACCCGGGACAGGGGTCCTGAAGCTTTCTTT. This sequence encodes CASSTRDRGPEAFF.

The V call is TRBV6-5, the J call TRBJ2-7; D is perhaps TRBD2 (5 bases). The germline CDR1 and CDR2 sequences are MNHEY and SVGAGI. The CDR3 totals 13 residues. Deletions cut 5 bases from V and 3 bases from J, with 11 bases between. The CDR3 is CASSRTGYYEQYF. The DNA for the CDR3 is TGTGCCAGCAGTCGGACGGGGTACTACGAGCAGTACTTC.